The present entry profiles one TCR beta chain with its context. The data originate from a study of T cells after yellow fever vaccination. Findings of the study overall: A large majority of primary-vaccination clones showed up again after the booster (just under 97% CD4, 75% to 90% CD8).

TCR cDNA was made by 5'RACE template switching, adding a universal primer site and UMIs. TCRdb redid the calling of the 5' RACE reads with MiXCR, one entry per CDR3 protein. The sample has approximately 85,000 distinct CDR3 sequences; approximately 12% are singletons. This clonotype originated in a young man who received the YFV17D yellow fever vaccine. The sample consisted of CD8+ T cells not binding an NS4B(214-222) dextramer, sorted from PBMCs, taken 21 days after the first yellow fever vaccination.

This CDR3 is CSAGLAPGELFF. CDR3 sequence (DNA): TGCAGTGCTGGTCTAGCTCCCGGGGAGCTGTTTTTT. The chain joins TRBV20-1 to TRBJ2-2, with D maybe TRBD2 (5 bases). The CDR3 is made up of 12 amino acids. V was pared by 5 bases and J by 6 bases, with 10 bases between. Germline V gene data show CDR1 as DFQATT and CDR2 as SNEGSKA (reference sequence).